Sequencing of this T cell receptor beta chain was carried out in a study of T cells in Graves' hyperthyroidism and ophthalmopathy. Study summary: Sampling of peripheral blood happened at initial diagnosis, prior to any treatment. Notes on the study in general: Peripheral blood also featured most of the thyroid clonotypes expanded above 0.001.

Reasons for excluding patients were uncontrolled infection, other autoimmune disease, pregnancy or lactation. Clinical symptoms, serum thyroxine and TRAb, thyroid ultrasound and orbital computed tomography were used for the diagnoses. Regions amplified from RNA transcripts were the TCR beta CDR3 regions. RT-PCR in the first round (using the HTBI primer set) targeted the TCR CDR3. TCRdb reprocessed the multiplex PCR reads with MiXCR, giving one entry per CDR3 protein. The sample shows over 500,000 distinct CDR3 sequences, about 15% of them seen only once. The germline V and J ends were trimmed by 5 bases and 10 bases, with 12 bases remaining between them. Per the germline V gene, CDR1 is SNHLY and CDR2 is FYNNEI. The CDR3 length is 12 residues. This clonotype has ten or more counts. Its antigen is undetermined.

The receptor's source is a woman aged 18-29 years with Graves' ophthalmopathy. The sample taken for sequencing was blood. The chain employs TRBV2 and TRBJ1-5, with a possible D match to TRBD1 (5 bases). The DNA of the CDR3 is TGTGCCAGCAGTACGGAGGGGATTCCCCAGCATTTT. Translation: CASSTEGIPQHF.